The clone carrying this TCR beta chain turned up a few times. Sequencing was performed with immunoSEQ multiplex PCR; in TCRdb, only in-frame clones are kept and a portion is missing. Here the sample spans approximately 1,900 clones, 60% to 80% being singletons. The data were taken from a study of ipilimumab plus nivolumab after autologous stem cell transplantation. Checkpoint therapy with ipilimumab 1 mg/kg began 14 to 28 days after transplant. The CDR3 runs to 15 residues. Germline assignment: CDR1 MGHDK and CDR2 SYGVNS. Trimming at V came to 8 bases and at J to 10 bases, leaving 13 bases not matched to a gene.

The clonotype originates from a male donor with multiple myeloma. The rearrangement uses TRBV25-1 and TRBJ2-1; 11 bases align to TRBD2. The sample was PBMCs, taken in a trial of ipilimumab plus nivolumab as post-transplant consolidation. The CDR3 DNA follows: TGTGCCAGCCGAGCATACGGACTAGCGGGCGGAGAGCAGTTCTTC. The encoded protein is CASRAYGLAGGEQFF.